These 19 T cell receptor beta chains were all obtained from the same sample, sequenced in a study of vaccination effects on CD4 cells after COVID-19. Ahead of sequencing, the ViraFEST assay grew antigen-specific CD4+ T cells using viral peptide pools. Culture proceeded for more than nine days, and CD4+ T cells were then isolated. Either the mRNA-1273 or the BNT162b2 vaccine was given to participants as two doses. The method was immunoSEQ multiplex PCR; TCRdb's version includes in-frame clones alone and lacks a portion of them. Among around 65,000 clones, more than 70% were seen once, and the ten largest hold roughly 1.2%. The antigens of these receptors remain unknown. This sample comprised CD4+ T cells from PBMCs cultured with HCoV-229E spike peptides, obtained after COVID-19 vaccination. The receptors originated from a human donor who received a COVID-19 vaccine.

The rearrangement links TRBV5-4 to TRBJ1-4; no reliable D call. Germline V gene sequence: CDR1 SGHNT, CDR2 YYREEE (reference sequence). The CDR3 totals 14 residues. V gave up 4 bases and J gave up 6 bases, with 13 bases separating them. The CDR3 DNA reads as TGTGCCAGCAGCCCACAGAAGGGTCATGAAAAACTGTTTTTT. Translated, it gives CASSPQKGHEKLFF.

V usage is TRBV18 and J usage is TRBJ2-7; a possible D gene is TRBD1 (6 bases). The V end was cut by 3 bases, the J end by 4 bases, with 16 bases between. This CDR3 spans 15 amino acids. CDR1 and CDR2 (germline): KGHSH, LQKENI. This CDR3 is CASSPDSFFSYEQYV. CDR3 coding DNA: TGTGCCAGCTCACCGGACAGTTTTTTCTCTTACGAGCAGTACGTC.

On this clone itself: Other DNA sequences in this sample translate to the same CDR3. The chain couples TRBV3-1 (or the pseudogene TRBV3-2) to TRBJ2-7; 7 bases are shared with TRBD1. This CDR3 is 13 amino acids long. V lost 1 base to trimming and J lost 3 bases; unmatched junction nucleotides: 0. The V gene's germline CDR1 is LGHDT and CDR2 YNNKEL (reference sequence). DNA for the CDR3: TGTGCCAGCAGCCAAGGGACAGGCTACGAGCAGTACGTC. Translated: CASSQGTGYEQYV.

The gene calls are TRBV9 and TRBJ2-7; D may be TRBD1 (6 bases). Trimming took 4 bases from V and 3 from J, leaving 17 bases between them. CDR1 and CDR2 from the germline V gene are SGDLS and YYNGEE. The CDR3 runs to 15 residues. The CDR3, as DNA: TGTGCCAGCAGCCCGGCAGGGGCTAATTACTACGAGCAGTACGTC. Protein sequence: CASSPAGANYYEQYV.

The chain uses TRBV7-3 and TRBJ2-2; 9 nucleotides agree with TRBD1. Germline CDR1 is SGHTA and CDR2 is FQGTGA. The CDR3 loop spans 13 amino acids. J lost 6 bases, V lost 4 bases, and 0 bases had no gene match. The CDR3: CASSWTGAGELFF. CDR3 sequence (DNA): TGTGCCAGCAGCTGGACAGGGGCCGGGGAGCTGTTTTTT.

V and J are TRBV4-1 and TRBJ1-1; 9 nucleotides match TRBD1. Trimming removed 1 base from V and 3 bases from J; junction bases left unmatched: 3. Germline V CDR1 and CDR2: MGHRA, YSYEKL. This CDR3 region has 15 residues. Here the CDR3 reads CASSQGRTGDTEAFF. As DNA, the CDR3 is TGCGCCAGCAGCCAAGGACGGACAGGGGACACTGAAGCTTTCTTT.

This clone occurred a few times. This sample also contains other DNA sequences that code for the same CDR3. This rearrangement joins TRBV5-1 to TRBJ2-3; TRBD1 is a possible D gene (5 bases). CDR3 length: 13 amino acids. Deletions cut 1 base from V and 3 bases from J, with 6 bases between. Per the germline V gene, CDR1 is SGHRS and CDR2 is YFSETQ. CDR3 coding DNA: TGCGCCAGCAGCTTGCAGGGTACAGATACGCAGTATTTT. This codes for CASSLQGTDTQYF.

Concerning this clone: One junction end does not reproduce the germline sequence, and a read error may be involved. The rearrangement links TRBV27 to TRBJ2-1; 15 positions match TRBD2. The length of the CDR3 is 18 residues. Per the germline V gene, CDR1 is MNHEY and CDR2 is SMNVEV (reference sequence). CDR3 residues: CVSLPWTSGGASGNEQFF. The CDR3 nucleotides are TGTGTCAGCCTTCCTTGGACTAGCGGGGGGGCCTCTGGCAATGAGCAGTTCTTC.

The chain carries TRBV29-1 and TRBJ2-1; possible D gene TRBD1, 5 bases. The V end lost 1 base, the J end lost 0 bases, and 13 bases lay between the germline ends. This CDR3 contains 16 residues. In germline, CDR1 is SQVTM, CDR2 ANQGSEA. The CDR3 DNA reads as TGCAGCGTTGAAGGATCGACAGTAGCCTCCTACAATGAGCAGTTCTTC. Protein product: CSVEGSTVASYNEQFF.

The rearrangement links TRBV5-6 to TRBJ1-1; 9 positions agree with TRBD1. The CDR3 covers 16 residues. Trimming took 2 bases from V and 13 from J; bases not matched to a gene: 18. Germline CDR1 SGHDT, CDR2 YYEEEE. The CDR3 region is CASSFRFAGTGLLDFF. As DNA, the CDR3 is TGTGCCAGCAGCTTTCGATTCGCCGGGACAGGGCTCCTGGATTTCTTT.

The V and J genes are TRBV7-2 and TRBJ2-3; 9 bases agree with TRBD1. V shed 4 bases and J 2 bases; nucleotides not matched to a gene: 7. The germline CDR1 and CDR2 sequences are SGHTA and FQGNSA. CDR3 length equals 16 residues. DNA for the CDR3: TGTGCCAGCAGCTCTGGACAGGGGATAATCACAGATACGCAGTATTTT. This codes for CASSSGQGIITDTQYF.

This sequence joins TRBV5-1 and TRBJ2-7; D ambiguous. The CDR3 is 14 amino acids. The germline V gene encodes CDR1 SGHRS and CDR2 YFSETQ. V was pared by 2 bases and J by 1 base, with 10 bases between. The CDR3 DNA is TGCGCCAGCAGCTTAACTTCGGGTTCCTACGAGCAGTACGTC. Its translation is CASSLTSGSYEQYV.

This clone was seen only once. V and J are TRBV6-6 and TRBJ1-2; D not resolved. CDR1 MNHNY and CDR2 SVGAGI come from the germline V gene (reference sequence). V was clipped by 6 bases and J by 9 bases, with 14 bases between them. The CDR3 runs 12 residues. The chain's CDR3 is CASRGDQTSYTF. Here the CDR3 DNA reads TGTGCCAGCAGGGGTGACCAGACTAGCTACACCTTC.

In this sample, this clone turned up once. CDR3 amino acids: CASSRFLQGNTGELFF. The DNA of the CDR3 is TGTGCCAGCAGCCGATTTTTACAGGGGAACACCGGGGAGCTGTTTTTT. The chain links TRBV5-6 to TRBJ2-2; D is perhaps TRBD1 (6 bases). Per the germline V gene, CDR1 is SGHDT and CDR2 is YYEEEE. Between the trimmed V and J ends, which lost 4 bases and 1 base, there was a span of 14 bases. The CDR3 sequence is 16 residues long.

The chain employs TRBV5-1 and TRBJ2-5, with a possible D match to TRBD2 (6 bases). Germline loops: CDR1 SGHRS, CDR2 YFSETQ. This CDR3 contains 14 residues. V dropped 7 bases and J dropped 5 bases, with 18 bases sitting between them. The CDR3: CASAEAGPMETQYF. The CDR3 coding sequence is TGCGCCAGCGCGGAGGCGGGGCCCATGGAGACCCAGTACTTC.

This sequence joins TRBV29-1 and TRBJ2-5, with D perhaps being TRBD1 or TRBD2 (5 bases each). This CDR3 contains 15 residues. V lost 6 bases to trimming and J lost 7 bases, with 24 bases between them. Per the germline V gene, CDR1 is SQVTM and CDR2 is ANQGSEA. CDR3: CSVEPGPLLSSTQYF. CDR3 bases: TGCAGCGTAGAGCCGGGGCCTCTACTCTCCTCGACCCAGTACTTC.

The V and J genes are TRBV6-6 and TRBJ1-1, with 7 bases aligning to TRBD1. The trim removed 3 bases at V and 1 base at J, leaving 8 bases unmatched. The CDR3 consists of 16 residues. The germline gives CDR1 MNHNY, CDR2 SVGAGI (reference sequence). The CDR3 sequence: CASSYGGGRRNTEAFF. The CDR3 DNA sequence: TGTGCCAGCAGTTATGGAGGGGGCCGGAGGAACACTGAAGCTTTCTTT.

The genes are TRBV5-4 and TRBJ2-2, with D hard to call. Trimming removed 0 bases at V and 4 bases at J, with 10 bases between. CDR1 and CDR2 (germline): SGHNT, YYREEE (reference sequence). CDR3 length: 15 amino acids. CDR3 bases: TGTGCCAGCAGCTTGGAACAGATGAGCACCGGGGAGCTGTTTTTT. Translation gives CASSLEQMSTGELFF.

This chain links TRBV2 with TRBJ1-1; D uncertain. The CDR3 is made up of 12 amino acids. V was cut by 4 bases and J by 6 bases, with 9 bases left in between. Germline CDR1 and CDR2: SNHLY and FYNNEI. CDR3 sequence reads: CASSVLSSEAFF. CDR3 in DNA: TGTGCCAGCAGTGTGCTCTCGTCTGAAGCTTTCTTT.